The 21 T cell receptor beta chains listed next were all sequenced from one sample in a study of CD8 T cells in Susac syndrome. Random hexamers served to reverse transcribe about 0.5 to 1 ug RNA. TCRdb re-called the immunoSEQ multiplex PCR reads through MiXCR, storing one row per CDR3 protein. The repertoire includes approximately 180,000 distinct CDR3 sequences, approximately 94% of them detected once, and under 0.095% sits in the top ten. Sequenced input: CD4+ T cells from PBMCs. Receptor source: a human donor with multiple sclerosis.

The gene calls are TRBV3-1 and TRBJ1-6, with a tentative D call TRBD1 (5 bases). This CDR3 contains 15 residues. CDR1 is LGHDT and CDR2 is YNNKEL in the germline V gene (reference sequence). The V and J ends lost 2 bases and 4 bases respectively, with 9 bases between them. The CDR3 is CASSQRQIYNSPLHF. In DNA form, the CDR3 reads TGTGCCAGCAGCCAAAGACAGATTTATAATTCACCCCTCCACTTT.

This chain connects TRBV5-1 to TRBJ2-3, with 8 bases matching TRBD2. The ends lost 3 bases at V and 5 bases at J; junction bases unmatched: 8. Germline loops: CDR1 SGHRS, CDR2 YFSETQ. CDR3 length: 15 residues. The CDR3 DNA reads TGCGCCAGCAGCTCCGGGACTAGTGAGATAGATACGCAGTATTTT. Translation: CASSSGTSEIDTQYF.

This clonotype showed up just once. V usage is TRBV19 and J usage is TRBJ2-2; TRBD2 aligns across 12 bases. The CDR3 is 17 amino acids. Germline assignment: CDR1 LNHDA and CDR2 SQIVND (reference sequence). V was clipped by 4 bases and J by 4 bases; unmatched bases: 7. CDR3 residues: CASSTLLAGGLTGELFF. DNA for the CDR3: TGTGCCAGTAGTACCCTACTAGCGGGGGGACTCACCGGGGAGCTGTTTTTT.

V is TRBV28 and J is TRBJ2-1; either TRBD1 or TRBD2 may fit D (5 bases each). Trimming stripped 6 bases from V and 3 bases from J, with 18 bases between. CDR3 size: 16 residues. Germline V lookup: CDR1 MDHEN, CDR2 SYDVKM. The CDR3 DNA sequence: TGTGCCAGCAGCTCGGGGTCGGGGCTTCTCTACAATGAGCAGTTCTTC. Protein: CASSSGSGLLYNEQFF. The whole variable domain, remainder taken from reference TRBV28 and TRBJ2-1, is DVKVTQSSRYLVKRTGEKVFLECVQDMDHENMFWYRQDPGLGLRLIYFSYDVKMKEKGDIPEGYSVSREKKERFSLILESASTNQTSMYLCASSSGSGLLYNEQFFGPGTRLTVL.

The chain has TRBV20-1 and TRBJ2-7, with 7 bases that match TRBD2. The trim removed 6 bases at V and 4 bases at J, leaving 15 bases unmatched. The CDR3 covers 15 residues. From germline, CDR1 is DFQATT and CDR2 SNEGSKA (reference sequence). The CDR3 loop is CSAPKPAGLGYEQYF. Here the CDR3 DNA reads TGCAGTGCCCCAAAGCCAGCGGGGCTTGGGTACGAGCAGTACTTC.

The J gene is TRBJ2-5, the V gene TRBV2, with 14 bases matching TRBD2. CDR1 and CDR2 (germline): SNHLY, FYNNEI. CDR3 length: 16 residues. The V segment lost 8 bases and the J segment 3 bases; nucleotides outside the gene matches: 8. Here the CDR3 DNA reads TGTGCCAGCGATAATCGGGGACTAGCGGGGGAAGAGACCCAGTACTTC. It codes for CASDNRGLAGEETQYF.

V and J are TRBV25-1 and TRBJ1-2; D not certain. The CDR3 is 11 amino acids. Deletions cut 5 bases from V and 7 bases from J, with 8 bases between. Germline V gene data show CDR1 as MGHDK and CDR2 as SYGVNS. CDR3 coding DNA: TGTGCCAGCAGTCAATGGGGTGGCTACACCTTC. It translates to CASSQWGGYTF.

As DNA, the CDR3 is TGTGCCAGCAGTTATAAGGACGTCGTCTCCTATAATTCACCCCTCCACTTT. Encoded protein: CASSYKDVVSYNSPLHF. V and J are TRBV6-5 and TRBJ1-6; D is unclear. The CDR3 loop spans 17 amino acids. Germline V CDR1 and CDR2: MNHEY, SVGAGI. Trimming took 3 bases from V and 0 from J, leaving 12 bases between them.

V gene TRBV20-1 combines with J gene TRBJ2-7; possibly TRBD2 for D (5 bases). Looked up from germline, CDR1 is DFQATT and CDR2 is SNEGSKA (reference sequence). The V gene lost 3 bases and the J gene lost 6 bases, with 15 bases spanning the gap. The CDR3 is 13 residues long. The DNA for the CDR3 is TGCAGTGCTAGGGCCGGGGAACGCTTCGAGCAGTACTTC. Protein product: CSARAGERFEQYF.

This clonotype was picked up one time. The chain carries TRBV27 and TRBJ2-6; D tentatively reads TRBD1 or TRBD2 (6 bases each). Germline CDR1 MNHEY, CDR2 SMNVEV (reference sequence). CDR3 length equals 16 residues. V lost 2 bases and J lost 0, with 8 bases in between. The chain's CDR3 is CASSLGGHSGANVLTF. The CDR3 DNA reads TGTGCCAGCAGTTTAGGGGGGCACTCTGGGGCCAACGTCCTGACTTTC. Full variable domain (rest looked up from reference TRBV27 and TRBJ2-6): EAQVTQNPRYLITVTGKKLTVTCSQNMNHEYMSWYRQDPGLGLRQIYYSMNVEVTDKGDVPEGYKVSRKEKRNFPLILESPSPNQTSLYFCASSLGGHSGANVLTFGAGSRLTVL.

This chain connects TRBV7-3 to TRBJ2-1; maybe TRBD1 (6 bases). The V gene's germline CDR1 is SGHTA and CDR2 FQGTGA. V lost 4 bases and J lost 4, with 14 bases in between. The CDR3 is 15 amino acids. CDR3 loop: CASSSQGTEYNEQFF. CDR3 DNA sequence: TGTGCCAGCAGCTCGCAGGGGACGGAATACAATGAGCAGTTCTTC.

The V call is TRBV11-3, the J call TRBJ2-5; TRBD1 aligns across 8 bases. Germline V CDR1 and CDR2: SGHNT, YENEEA. The CDR3 has 14 amino acids. V shed 3 bases, J shed 2 bases, and the junction held 2 bases outside the gene matches. CDR3 amino acids: CASSFNRGQETQYF. The DNA of the CDR3 is TGTGCCAGCAGCTTCAACAGGGGGCAAGAGACCCAGTACTTC.

This chain joins TRBV20-1 and TRBJ1-2, with 10 bases fitting TRBD1. J gave up 7 bases and V 5 bases, and 4 bases lay outside the gene matches. The CDR3 spans 12 residues. Germline V gives CDR1 DFQATT, CDR2 SNEGSKA (reference sequence). The chain's CDR3 is CSAAGTGAGYTF. The CDR3 DNA sequence: TGCAGTGCTGCCGGGACAGGGGCTGGCTACACCTTC.

The chain joins TRBV4-2 to TRBJ2-5, with D hard to call. Trimming took 0 bases from V and 5 from J, leaving 7 bases between them. This CDR3 region has 13 residues. CDR1 and CDR2 from the germline V gene are LGHNA and YNFKEQ. CDR3 loop: CASSQDRTETQYF. CDR3 coding DNA: TGTGCCAGCAGCCAAGATCGAACGGAGACCCAGTACTTC.

This clonotype was observed a single time. This chain links TRBV11-1 with TRBJ2-2; 7 bases are a match to TRBD1. CDR3 size: 17 residues. CDR1 and CDR2 from the germline V gene are SGHAT and FQDESV (reference sequence). With V trimmed by 5 bases and J by 0 bases, 9 bases remained unmatched. The CDR3 reads CASSRYRGLANTGELFF. DNA of the CDR3: TGTGCCAGCAGCCGATACAGGGGCCTCGCGAACACCGGGGAGCTGTTTTTT. Full variable domain (missing parts from reference TRBV11-1 and TRBJ2-2): EAEVAQSPRYKITEKSQAVAFWCDPISGHATLYWYRQILGQGPELLVQFQDESVVDDSQLPKDRFSAERLKGVDSTLKIQPAELGDSAMYLCASSRYRGLANTGELFFGEGSRLTVL.

This sequence joins TRBV3-1 and TRBJ2-3, with 11 nucleotides matching TRBD2. The V segment lost 1 base and the J segment 4 bases; nucleotides outside the gene matches: 4. Germline V lookup: CDR1 LGHDT, CDR2 YNNKEL (reference sequence). The CDR3 is made up of 16 amino acids. The CDR3 is CASSQGTSGGADTQYF. Written as DNA, the CDR3 is TGTGCCAGCAGCCAAGGAACTAGCGGGGGTGCAGATACGCAGTATTTT.

The chain has TRBV18 and TRBJ2-5; D may be TRBD2 (5 bases). CDR3 size: 14 residues. V shed 4 bases and J shed 1 base, with 10 bases lying between them. Germline values: CDR1 KGHSH, CDR2 LQKENI. In nucleotides, the CDR3 is TGTGCCAGCTCACAAACTAGAGTCCAAGAGACCCAGTACTTC. It specifies CASSQTRVQETQYF.

The rearrangement uses TRBV12-3 or TRBV12-4 and TRBJ2-3, with a tentative D call TRBD1 (5 bases). With 6 bases removed from V and 8 bases from J, the gap between germline ends came to 18 bases. CDR3 size: 14 residues. The CDR3 DNA reads TGTGCCAGCAGGGACACCGGCCCAATGGGTACGCAGTATTTT. It codes for CASRDTGPMGTQYF.

J is TRBJ2-7 and V is TRBV6-7, with TRBD2 matching 12 bases. TRBV6-7 is recorded as an ORF, its role being uncertain. The J segment lost 4 bases and the V segment lost 0 bases, leaving 7 bases of the junction unmatched. The CDR3 extends over 17 amino acids. CDR3 nucleotides: TGTGCCAGCAGTTACTCTCCCCAGACTAGCGGGAGTTACGAGCAGTACTTC. This gives the protein CASSYSPQTSGSYEQYF.

This chain connects TRBV20-1 to TRBJ2-5, with D perhaps matching TRBD2 (5 bases). The CDR3 covers 13 residues. Trimming left V 6 bases short and J 10 bases short, with 21 bases between. CDR1 is DFQATT and CDR2 is SNEGSKA in the germline V gene (reference sequence). The CDR3 DNA follows: TGCAGTGCCCCAGACCCCTTGTCCCGGGACCAGTACTTC. It encodes CSAPDPLSRDQYF.

V usage is TRBV7-2 and J usage is TRBJ1-2; TRBD1 matches at 7 bases. This CDR3 is 14 amino acids long. CDR1 is SGHTA, CDR2 FQGNSA, per germline. J was trimmed by 2 bases and V by 3 bases; bases with no gene match: 3. This CDR3 is CASSLPGQNYGYTF. In DNA form, the CDR3 reads TGTGCCAGCAGCTTGCCGGGACAGAACTATGGCTACACCTTC.